The rows below give T cell receptor beta chains drawn from one sample of a study of technical replicates of blood from a handful of donors. The table came from immunoSEQ multiplex PCR; TCRdb's copy has only in-frame clones and leaves some out. The sample carries around 84,000 clones, 95% to 98% recorded once. Sequencing input: T cells isolated from PBMCs. The receptors derive from a human donor in good health. CDR3s include the opening cysteine and the closing phenylalanine or tryptophan. D genes are given only for firm matches. The size entry is marked missing in some rows and otherwise reads once, few, many or a size class.

clone_size	v_call	j_call	d_call	cdr3_aa	cdr3_nt
once	TRBV6-5	TRBJ2-2	TRBD1	CASSYGQGYTGELFF	TGTGCCAGCAGTTACGGACAGGGTTACACCGGGGAGCTGTTTTTT
NA	TRBV7-8	TRBJ2-7	NA	CASSLTDSSYEQYF	TGTGCCAGCAGCTTAACGGACAGCTCCTACGAGCAGTACTTC
NA	TRBV19	TRBJ2-3	NA	CASRTPSTSDTQYF	TGTGCCAGTAGGACACCCTCTACCTCAGATACGCAGTATTTT
NA	TRBV4-1	TRBJ2-5	NA	CASSQDWGGEETQYF	TGCGCCAGCAGCCAAGATTGGGGGGGCGAGGAGACCCAGTACTTC
NA	TRBV9	TRBJ1-1	NA	CASSVGRETKPEDTEAFF	TGTGCCAGCAGCGTAGGACGCGAAACTAAGCCCGAGGACACTGAAGCTTTCTTT
NA	TRBV4-1	TRBJ1-4	NA	CASKAFATNEKLFF	TGCGCCAGCAAAGCTTTTGCAACTAATGAAAAACTGTTTTTT
NA	TRBV18	TRBJ1-2	NA	CASSPRDSGAYGYTF	TGTGCCAGCTCACCCCGGGACTCCGGAGCCTATGGCTACACCTTC
NA	TRBV6-1	TRBJ2-3	TRBD2	CASSVTSGGSTDTQYF	TGTGCCAGCAGTGTAACTAGCGGGGGTAGCACAGATACGCAGTATTTT
NA	TRBV29-1	TRBJ2-1	NA	CSIGQGTYNEQFF	TGCAGCATTGGGCAGGGGACCTACAATGAGCAGTTCTTC
NA	TRBV7-6	TRBJ2-7	NA	CASSAFARSYEQYF	TGTGCCAGCAGTGCCTTCGCGCGGTCCTACGAGCAGTACTTC
NA	TRBV9	TRBJ1-2	TRBD1	CASSPQGEWDGYTF	TGTGCCAGCAGCCCACAGGGGGAATGGGATGGCTACACCTTC
NA	TRBV13	TRBJ2-7	TRBD2	CASSRTSGVREQYF	TGTGCCAGCAGCCGGACTAGCGGGGTGCGGGAGCAGTACTTC
NA	TRBV9	TRBJ1-3	NA	CASSVGGLDSGNTIYF	TGTGCCAGCAGCGTAGGAGGGTTAGACTCTGGAAACACCATATATTTT
NA	TRBV15	TRBJ2-1	TRBD2	CATSRVGGSSYNEQFF	TGTGCCACCAGCAGAGTAGGCGGGAGCTCCTACAATGAGCAGTTCTTC
NA	TRBV10-3	TRBJ1-1	NA	CAIKGRRSAFF	TGTGCCATCAAAGGGAGGCGTTCGGCTTTCTTT